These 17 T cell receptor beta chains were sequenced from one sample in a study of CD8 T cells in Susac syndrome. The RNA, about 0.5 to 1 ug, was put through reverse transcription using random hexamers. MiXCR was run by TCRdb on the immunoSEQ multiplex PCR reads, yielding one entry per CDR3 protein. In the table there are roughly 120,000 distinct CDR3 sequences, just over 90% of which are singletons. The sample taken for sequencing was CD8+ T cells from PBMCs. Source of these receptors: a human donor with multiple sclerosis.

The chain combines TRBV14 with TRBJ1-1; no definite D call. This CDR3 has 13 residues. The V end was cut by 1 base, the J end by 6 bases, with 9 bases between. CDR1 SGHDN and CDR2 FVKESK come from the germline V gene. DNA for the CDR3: TGTGCCAGCAGCCAAGGGAGGCACTCTGAAGCTTTCTTT. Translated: CASSQGRHSEAFF.

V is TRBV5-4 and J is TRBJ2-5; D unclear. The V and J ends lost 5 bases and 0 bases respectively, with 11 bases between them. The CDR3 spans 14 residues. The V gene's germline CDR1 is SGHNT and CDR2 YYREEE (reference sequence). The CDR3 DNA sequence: TGTGCCAGCAGGGTCGTGGGGAACCAAGAGACCCAGTACTTC. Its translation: CASRVVGNQETQYF.

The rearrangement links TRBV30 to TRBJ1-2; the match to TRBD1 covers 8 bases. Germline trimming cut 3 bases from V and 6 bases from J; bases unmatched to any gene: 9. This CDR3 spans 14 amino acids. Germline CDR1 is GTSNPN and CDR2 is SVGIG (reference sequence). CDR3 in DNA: TGTGCCTGGAGACCACCGGGACAGGCGGATGGCTACACCTTC. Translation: CAWRPPGQADGYTF.

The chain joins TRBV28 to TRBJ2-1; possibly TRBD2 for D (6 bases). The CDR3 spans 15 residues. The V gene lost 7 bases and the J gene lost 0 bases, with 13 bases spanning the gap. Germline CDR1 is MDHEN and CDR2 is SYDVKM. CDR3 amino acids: CASTSPGDSYNEQFF. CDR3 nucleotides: TGTGCCAGCACCTCGCCGGGGGACTCCTACAATGAGCAGTTCTTC.

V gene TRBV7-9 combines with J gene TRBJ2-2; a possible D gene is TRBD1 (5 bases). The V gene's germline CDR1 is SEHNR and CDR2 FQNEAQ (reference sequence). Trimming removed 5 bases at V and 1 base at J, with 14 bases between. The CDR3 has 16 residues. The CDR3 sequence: CASSRAGTGNTGELFF. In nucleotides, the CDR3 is TGTGCCAGCAGCCGCGCCGGTACAGGGAACACCGGGGAGCTGTTTTTT.

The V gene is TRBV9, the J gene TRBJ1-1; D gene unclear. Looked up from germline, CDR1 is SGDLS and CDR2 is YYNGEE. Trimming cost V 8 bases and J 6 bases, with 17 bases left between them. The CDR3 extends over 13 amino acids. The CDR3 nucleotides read TGTGCCAGTTCGCCTGATGGGCAGGCTGAAGCTTTCTTT. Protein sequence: CASSPDGQAEAFF.

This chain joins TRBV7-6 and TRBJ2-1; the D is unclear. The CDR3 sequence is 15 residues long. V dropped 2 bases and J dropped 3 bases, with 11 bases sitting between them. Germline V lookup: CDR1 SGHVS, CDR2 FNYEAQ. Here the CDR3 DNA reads TGTGCCAGCAGCTTATATCCTGGCGGCTACAATGAGCAGTTCTTC. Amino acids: CASSLYPGGYNEQFF.

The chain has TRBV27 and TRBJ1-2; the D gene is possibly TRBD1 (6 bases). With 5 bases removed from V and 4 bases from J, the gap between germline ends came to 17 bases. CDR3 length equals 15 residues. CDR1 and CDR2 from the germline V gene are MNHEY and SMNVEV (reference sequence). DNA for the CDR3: TGTGCCAGCAGTCGTAGAGGGGAAGGGGGCTATGGCTACACCTTC. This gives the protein CASSRRGEGGYGYTF.

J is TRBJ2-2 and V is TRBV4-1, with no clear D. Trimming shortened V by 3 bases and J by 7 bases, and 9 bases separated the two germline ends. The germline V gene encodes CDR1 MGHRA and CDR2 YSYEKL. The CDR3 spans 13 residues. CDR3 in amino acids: CASSHRVGGELFF. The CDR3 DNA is TGCGCCAGCAGCCATCGAGTGGGCGGGGAGCTGTTTTTT.

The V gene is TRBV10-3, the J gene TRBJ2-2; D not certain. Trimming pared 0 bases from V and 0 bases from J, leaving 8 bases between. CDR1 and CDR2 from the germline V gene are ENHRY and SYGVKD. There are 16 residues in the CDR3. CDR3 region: CAISESDRSNTGELFF. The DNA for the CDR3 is TGTGCCATCAGTGAGTCGGATAGGTCGAACACCGGGGAGCTGTTTTTT.

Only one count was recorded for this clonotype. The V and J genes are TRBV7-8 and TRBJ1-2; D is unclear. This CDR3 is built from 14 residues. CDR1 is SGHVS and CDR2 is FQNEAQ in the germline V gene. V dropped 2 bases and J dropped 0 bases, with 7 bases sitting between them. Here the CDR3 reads CASSLLRTNYGYTF. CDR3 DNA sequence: TGTGCCAGCAGCTTATTGCGCACTAACTATGGCTACACCTTC.

CDR3 DNA: TGCGCCAGCAGCTCCTACGACAGGGGGTACGAGCAGTACTTC. Translated, it gives CASSSYDRGYEQYF. The rearrangement joins TRBV5-1 to TRBJ2-7; 9 positions match TRBD1. Looked up from germline, CDR1 is SGHRS and CDR2 is YFSETQ. The CDR3 spans 14 residues. Germline trimming cut 3 bases from V and 4 bases from J; bases unmatched to any gene: 5.

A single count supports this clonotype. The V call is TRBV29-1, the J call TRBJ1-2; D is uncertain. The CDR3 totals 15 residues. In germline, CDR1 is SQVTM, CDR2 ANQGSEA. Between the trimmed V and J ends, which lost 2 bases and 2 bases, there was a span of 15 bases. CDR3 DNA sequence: TGCAGCGTTGAATCCGGCCTGGCTGGAAACTATGGCTACACCTTC. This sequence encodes CSVESGLAGNYGYTF.

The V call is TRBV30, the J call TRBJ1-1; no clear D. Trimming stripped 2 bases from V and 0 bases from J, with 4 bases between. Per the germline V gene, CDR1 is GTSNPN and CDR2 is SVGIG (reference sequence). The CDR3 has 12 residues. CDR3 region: CAWSQMNTEAFF. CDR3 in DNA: TGTGCCTGGAGTCAGATGAACACTGAAGCTTTCTTT.

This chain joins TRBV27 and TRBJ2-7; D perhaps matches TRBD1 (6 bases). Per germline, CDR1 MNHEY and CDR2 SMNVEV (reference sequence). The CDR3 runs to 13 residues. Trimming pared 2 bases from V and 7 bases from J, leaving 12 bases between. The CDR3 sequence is CASSLKPTGEQYF. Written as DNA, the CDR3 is TGTGCCAGCAGTTTAAAACCCACAGGGGAGCAGTACTTC.

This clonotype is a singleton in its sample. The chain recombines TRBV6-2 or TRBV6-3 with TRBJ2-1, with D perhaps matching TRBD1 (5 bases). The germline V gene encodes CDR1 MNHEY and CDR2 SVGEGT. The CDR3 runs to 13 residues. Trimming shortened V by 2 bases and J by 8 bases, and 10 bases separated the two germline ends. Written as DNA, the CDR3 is TGTGCCAGCAGTTACCCTGGACAACATGAGCAGTTCTTC. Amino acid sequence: CASSYPGQHEQFF.

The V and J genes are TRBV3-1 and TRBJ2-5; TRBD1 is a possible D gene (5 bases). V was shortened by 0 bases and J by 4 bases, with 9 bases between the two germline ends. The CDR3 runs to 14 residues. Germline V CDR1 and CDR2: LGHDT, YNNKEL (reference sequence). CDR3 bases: TGTGCCAGCAGCCAAGAACAGGAATTAGAGACCCAGTACTTC. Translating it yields CASSQEQELETQYF.